The 30 T cell receptor beta chains below all came from one sample that was sequenced in a study of identifying expanded T cells in peripheral blood (dated by TCRdb to about 2019). Receptor amplification or capture employed the immunoSEQ multiplex PCR assay. TCRdb limited this immuneACCESS table to in-frame rearrangements with V and J called. A share of clones is missing; checked studies link under half to unresolved V genes, and the rest is unexplained. The sample table contains over 100,000 clones; only one count was recorded for more than 70% of them. The ten largest account for less than 15% of the sample. Sequences were obtained from blood. These receptors all come from a person between 18 and 75 years old in good health.

The chain has TRBV7-8 and TRBJ2-1; the D gene is possibly TRBD2 (5 bases). The CDR3 has 15 residues. Germline V gene sequence: CDR1 SGHVS, CDR2 FQNEAQ. V shed 3 bases and J shed 0 bases, with 9 bases lying between them. DNA of the CDR3: TGTGCCAGCAGCTTCGGCGGGCGCTCCTACAATGAGCAGTTCTTC. This gives the protein CASSFGGRSYNEQFF.

This chain joins TRBV5-1 and TRBJ1-1; unclear D gene. This CDR3 has 14 residues. Trimming left V 4 bases short and J 1 base short, with 11 bases between. Germline-derived CDR1 and CDR2 are SGHRS and YFSETQ. The CDR3 region is CASSQLEGNTEAFF. The CDR3 DNA follows: TGCGCCAGCAGCCAGTTGGAGGGGAACACTGAAGCTTTCTTT.

The gene calls are TRBV7-3 and TRBJ2-3, with 15 bases fitting TRBD2. Germline CDR1 and CDR2: SGHTA and FQGTGA. This CDR3 spans 18 amino acids. V trimming: 4 bases; J trimming: 1 base; junction bases outside the gene matches: 6. CDR3 region: CASSSTGLAGGRTDTQYF. The CDR3 region has the DNA TGTGCCAGCAGCTCCACGGGACTAGCGGGGGGCCGCACAGATACGCAGTATTTT.

The V and J genes are TRBV5-1 and TRBJ2-1, with TRBD2 identical over 11 bases. The germline V gene encodes CDR1 SGHRS and CDR2 YFSETQ. Trimming at V came to 0 bases and at J to 9 bases, leaving 8 bases not matched to a gene. CDR3 length: 16 residues. Written as DNA, the CDR3 is TGCGCCAGCAGCTTGGCCCAACTAGCGGGAGTGGGTGAGCAGTTCTTC. Translating gives CASSLAQLAGVGEQFF.

This sequence joins TRBV10-1 and TRBJ2-1, with D possibly matching TRBD2 (6 bases). The CDR3 has 13 residues. The germline CDR1 and CDR2 sequences are WNHNN and SYGVQD (reference sequence). The V and J ends lost 10 bases and 2 bases respectively, with 12 bases between them. The CDR3 loop reads CATGAGAYNEQFF. CDR3 bases: TGCGCCACCGGAGCGGGCGCCTACAATGAGCAGTTCTTC.

This chain connects TRBV13 to TRBJ2-7; TRBD2 agrees at 8 bases. The CDR3 loop spans 17 amino acids. Trimming took 5 bases from V and 3 from J; bases not matched to a gene: 15. Looked up from germline, CDR1 is PRHDT and CDR2 is FYEKMQ (reference sequence). The CDR3, as DNA: TGTGCCAGCAGCGACACCCCTTCGAGCGGGGGAGACTACGAGCAGTACTTC. Translation gives CASSDTPSSGGDYEQYF.

This chain connects TRBV6-1 to TRBJ2-5, with 12 bases identical to TRBD2. Losses at the gene ends were 1 base for V and 5 bases for J; bases not matched to a gene: 8. Germline CDR1 reads MNHNS; CDR2 reads SASEGT. The CDR3 consists of 17 residues. The CDR3 nucleotides are TGTGCCAGCAGTGAAGAAATGAGACTAGCGGGAGAGGAGACCCAGTACTTC. Residues: CASSEEMRLAGEETQYF.

The V gene is TRBV28, the J gene TRBJ1-4; the match to TRBD1 covers 8 bases. Per the germline V gene, CDR1 is MDHEN and CDR2 is SYDVKM. The CDR3 loop spans 16 amino acids. The V and J ends lost 2 bases and 10 bases, in that order; junction bases with no gene match: 12. In DNA, the CDR3 is TGTGCCAGCAGTTTAGGGGGAGGGAGACAGGGGAGAAAACTGTTTTTT. Protein product: CASSLGGGRQGRKLFF.

V usage is TRBV10-1 and J usage is TRBJ2-2, with 9 bases matching TRBD1. The CDR3 loop spans 15 amino acids. The J segment lost 6 bases and the V segment lost 6 bases, leaving 8 bases of the junction unmatched. CDR1 WNHNN and CDR2 SYGVQD come from the germline V gene (reference sequence). The CDR3 DNA is TGCGCCAGCAGCACCGGGACAGGGTTTGCCGGGGAGCTGTTTTTT. Encoded protein: CASSTGTGFAGELFF.

V and J are TRBV10-3 and TRBJ2-1, with TRBD2 matching over 10 bases. The CDR3 extends over 16 amino acids. CDR1 and CDR2 (germline): ENHRY, SYGVKD. Unmatched junction bases numbered 9, after V lost 6 bases and J lost 4 bases. Here the CDR3 DNA reads TGTGCCATCAGACCCGAGTTAGCGGGAGGTTACAATGAGCAGTTCTTC. Protein: CAIRPELAGGYNEQFF.

CDR3 DNA sequence: TGTGCCAGCAGTTTAGGGGGACAGAAAGAGACCCAGTACTTC. It is translated as CASSLGGQKETQYF. This chain uses TRBV28 with TRBJ2-5; 7 nucleotides agree with TRBD1. The CDR3 sequence is 14 residues long. The junction had 3 bases not matched to a gene; V was cut back by 2 bases and J by 3 bases. CDR1 and CDR2 (germline): MDHEN, SYDVKM.

The chain has TRBV28 and TRBJ2-7; a possible D gene is TRBD2 (5 bases). V lost 3 bases and J lost 6, with 9 bases in between. The germline V gene has CDR1 MDHEN and CDR2 SYDVKM. There are 12 residues in the CDR3. DNA of the CDR3: TGTGCCAGCAGTTTGAGGGCGGGCGAGCAGTACTTC. Residues: CASSLRAGEQYF.

The CDR3: CASSPLEVEFRINQPQHF. In DNA, the CDR3 is TGTGCCAGCAGTCCCCTTGAGGTGGAGTTCAGGATCAATCAGCCCCAGCATTTT. The rearrangement links TRBV28 to TRBJ1-5; D gene uncertain. The length of the CDR3 is 18 residues. Germline lookup yields CDR1 MDHEN and CDR2 SYDVKM. Trimming stripped 5 bases from V and 3 bases from J, with 23 bases between.

The J gene is TRBJ2-3, the V gene TRBV5-1; D unresolved. The CDR3 has 13 amino acids. The V end was cut by 4 bases, the J end by 2 bases, with 8 bases between. Germline V gives CDR1 SGHRS, CDR2 YFSETQ. In DNA form, the CDR3 reads TGCGCCAGCAGCCGATCCCCCACAGATACGCAGTATTTT. Encoded protein: CASSRSPTDTQYF.

The gene calls are TRBV6-1 and TRBJ1-1; a weak D match, TRBD1 (5 bases). Germline V gene data show CDR1 as MNHNS and CDR2 as SASEGT. The germline V and J ends were trimmed by 7 bases and 0 bases, with 12 bases remaining between them. CDR3 length: 14 amino acids. DNA for the CDR3: TGTGCCAGCATGAATCGGGGGTTGAACACTGAAGCTTTCTTT. It is translated as CASMNRGLNTEAFF.

V and J are TRBV7-2 and TRBJ2-7; D is undetermined. Deletions cut 2 bases from V and 3 bases from J, with 11 bases between. Looked up from germline, CDR1 is SGHTA and CDR2 is FQGNSA. The CDR3 is made up of 14 amino acids. CDR3 sequence reads: CASSLMPPSYEQYF. The CDR3 DNA sequence: TGTGCCAGCAGCTTAATGCCTCCGAGCTACGAGCAGTACTTC.

The genes are TRBV9 and TRBJ1-5, with TRBD1 identical over 9 bases. Looked up from germline, CDR1 is SGDLS and CDR2 is YYNGEE. V was pared by 3 bases and J by 9 bases, with 7 bases of the junction left unmatched. This CDR3 region has 14 residues. DNA of the CDR3: TGTGCCAGCAGCGCGGACAGGGGACTAGGGCCCCAGCATTTT. Its protein product is CASSADRGLGPQHF.

The genes are TRBV19 and TRBJ1-1; 8 nucleotides match TRBD1. The CDR3 length is 15 residues. With V trimmed by 5 bases and J by 4 bases, 9 bases remained unmatched. The V gene's germline CDR1 is LNHDA and CDR2 SQIVND (reference sequence). CDR3 coding DNA: TGTGCCAGTAGTCCCCATAACAGGGGGAGCACTGAAGCTTTCTTT. Encoded protein: CASSPHNRGSTEAFF.

The chain uses TRBV7-9 and TRBJ1-1; D uncertain. Germline CDR1 is SEHNR and CDR2 is FQNEAQ (reference sequence). The V gene lost 1 base and the J gene lost 4 bases, with 10 bases spanning the gap. The CDR3 consists of 14 residues. The CDR3 loop is CASSLGIISTEAFF. The CDR3 DNA is TGTGCCAGCAGCTTAGGGATAATTAGCACTGAAGCTTTCTTT.

The chain recombines TRBV5-1 with TRBJ2-3, with D perhaps TRBD1 (5 bases). There are 18 residues in the CDR3. Germline V gives CDR1 SGHRS, CDR2 YFSETQ. V lost 4 bases and J lost 4, with 25 bases in between. CDR3 nucleotide sequence: TGCGCCAGCAGCCCTGGAGTCTGGGGCCGGCGTCAAGCAGATACGCAGTATTTT. It specifies CASSPGVWGRRQADTQYF.

This clone was counted once. This rearrangement joins TRBV19 to TRBJ2-7; D might be TRBD2 (6 bases). V lost 5 bases to trimming and J lost 5 bases, with 19 bases between them. The CDR3 loop spans 15 amino acids. Germline V gives CDR1 LNHDA, CDR2 SQIVND (reference sequence). CDR3 in amino acids: CASSASRETRDEQYF. Written as DNA, the CDR3 is TGTGCCAGTAGTGCATCCAGGGAGACTAGAGACGAGCAGTACTTC.

The V gene is TRBV25-1, the J gene TRBJ2-1, with D hard to call. The CDR3 consists of 12 residues. Germline V lookup: CDR1 MGHDK, CDR2 SYGVNS. V dropped 9 bases and J dropped 0 bases, with 6 bases sitting between them. The DNA of the CDR3 is TGTGCCAGACTAAGCTCCTACAATGAGCAGTTCTTC. This codes for CARLSSYNEQFF.

The chain joins TRBV19 to TRBJ1-2, with D uncertain. Germline CDR1 LNHDA, CDR2 SQIVND (reference sequence). CDR3 length: 13 amino acids. V was shortened by 4 bases and J by 2 bases, with 8 bases between the two germline ends. DNA for the CDR3: TGTGCCAGTAGTACGCGGGGAAACTATGGCTACACCTTC. Translated: CASSTRGNYGYTF. The whole variable domain, filled in from reference TRBV19 and TRBJ1-2, reads DGGITQSPKYLFRKEGQNVTLSCEQNLNHDAMYWYRQDPGQGLRLIYYSQIVNDFQKGDIAEGYSVSREKKESFPLTVTSAQKNPTAFYLCASSTRGNYGYTFGSGTRLTVV.

The chain carries TRBV5-1 and TRBJ2-1; TRBD2 matches at 14 bases. The CDR3 spans 18 residues. CDR1 is SGHRS, CDR2 YFSETQ, per germline. After removal of 0 bases from V and 1 base from J, the junction contained 3 bases not matched to a gene. The CDR3 DNA follows: TGCGCCAGCAGCTTGGACGGGACTAGCGGGAGATCCTACAATGAGCAGTTCTTC. Protein: CASSLDGTSGRSYNEQFF.

In this sample, this clone turned up a few times. The chain links TRBV6-6 to TRBJ1-2, with D maybe TRBD1 (5 bases). This CDR3 has 16 amino acids. Deletions cut 2 bases from V and 2 bases from J, with 15 bases between. Germline loops: CDR1 MNHNY, CDR2 SVGAGI (reference sequence). CDR3 sequence (DNA): TGTGCCAGCAGTTACATCAGCAGGGCCACAAACTATGGCTACACCTTC. Protein: CASSYISRATNYGYTF.

V and J are TRBV6-6 and TRBJ2-2; perhaps TRBD2 as D (6 bases). In germline, CDR1 is MNHNY, CDR2 SVGAGI (reference sequence). The CDR3 totals 16 residues. V dropped 7 bases and J dropped 1 base, with 16 bases sitting between them. For the CDR3, the DNA is TGTGCCAGCACCCTTGCCCGGAGGGAGAACACCGGGGAGCTGTTTTTT. It translates to CASTLARRENTGELFF.

The chain links TRBV9 to TRBJ2-2, with D perhaps being TRBD1 or TRBD2 (5 bases each). The CDR3 runs to 16 residues. Germline CDR1 SGDLS, CDR2 YYNGEE. V shed 0 bases and J shed 0 bases, with 9 bases lying between them. The chain's CDR3 is CASSVGGKANTGELFF. DNA of the CDR3: TGTGCCAGCAGCGTAGGGGGGAAGGCGAACACCGGGGAGCTGTTTTTT.

This clone occurred once. This chain connects TRBV6-5 to TRBJ2-5; the D is unclear. The V gene's germline CDR1 is MNHEY and CDR2 SVGAGI. Trimming took 5 bases from V and 5 from J, leaving 18 bases between them. The CDR3 spans 15 residues. The CDR3 spells CASSPHEQSLETQYF. For the CDR3, the DNA is TGTGCCAGCAGTCCGCACGAACAGTCGTTGGAGACCCAGTACTTC.

The chain couples TRBV5-1 to TRBJ2-5, with 10 positions matching TRBD1. Trimming at V came to 2 bases and at J to 2 bases, leaving 3 bases not matched to a gene. Germline assignment: CDR1 SGHRS and CDR2 YFSETQ. CDR3 length equals 15 residues. The CDR3 DNA is TGCGCCAGCAGCTTCCGGACAGGGGGTCAAGAGACCCAGTACTTC. This encodes CASSFRTGGQETQYF.

V and J are TRBV5-1 and TRBJ2-3; a weak D match, TRBD1 (6 bases). CDR1 and CDR2 from the germline V gene are SGHRS and YFSETQ. V lost 0 bases and J 0 bases, leaving 11 bases between the germline ends. This CDR3 has 16 amino acids. CDR3 sequence: CASSLGQAISTDTQYF. The CDR3 DNA reads TGCGCCAGCAGCTTGGGACAGGCAATTAGCACAGATACGCAGTATTTT.